The rows below give T cell receptor beta chains drawn from one sample of a study of regulatory T cells in long-lasting Graves disease. MiXCR, applied by TCRdb to the multiplex PCR reads, yields one record per CDR3 protein. The repertoire includes about 290,000 distinct CDR3 sequences, 22% of them detected once, and 45% to 70% sits in the top ten. Sequences were derived from peripheral blood mononuclear cells (PBMCs), sampled when the disease was refractory, from a patient treated with antithyroid drugs. The receptors originated from a female donor with Graves disease. The CDR3 runs from the conserved cysteine through the conserved F or W. Each record gives: J gene, D gene, V gene, clone size, CDR3 DNA, CDR3 protein. D genes are given only for firm matches. Clone size is not always given. Where it is, it says once, few, many or a class for expanded clones.

TRBJ2-1 TRBD2 TRBV28 - TGTGCCAGCAGTTTATCTTTGGGAGGGAGTCTGAACGATGAGCAGTTCTTC CASSLSLGGSLNDEQFF
TRBJ1-4 TRBD1 TRBV2 many TGTGCCAGCAGTGAAATGGGTCAGACAGGGTCTAATGAAAAACTGTTTTTT CASSEMGQTGSNEKLFF
TRBJ1-5 - TRBV15 - TGTGCCACCAGCTTCAAGAAAGATCAGCCCCAGCATTTT CATSFKKDQPQHF
TRBJ1-1 - TRBV27 many TGTGCCAGCAGTTTAAGTAAAGACACTGTTTCTGAAGCTTTCTTT CASSLSKDTVSEAFF
TRBJ2-2 - TRBV10-3 - TGTGCCATCAGTGACCCGGGAGATAACACCGGGGAGCTGTTTTTT CAISDPGDNTGELFF
TRBJ2-7 TRBD1 TRBV6-1 - TGTGCCAGCAGTAAAACAACGGCAACAGGGGGAAACGAGCAGTACTTC CASSKTTATGGNEQYF
TRBJ2-7 TRBD2 TRBV10-3 few TGTGCCATTACTGAGCGGGGCCTCTCCTACGAGCAGTACTTC CAITERGLSYEQYF
TRBJ2-3 TRBD1 TRBV7-2 many TGTGCCAGCAGCTTAGGGACAGGTGGGTCAGATACGCAGTATTTT CASSLGTGGSDTQYF
TRBJ2-5 TRBD2 TRBV2 - TGTGCCAGCAGCGGGGTTAGCGGGAGGATGCAGACCCAGTACTTC CASSGVSGRMQTQYF
TRBJ1-6 - TRBV11-2 many TGTGCCAGCAGCTTAACTGATGCAGGGGCGGTATTGGCCCTCCACTTT CASSLTDAGAVLALHF
TRBJ1-6 - TRBV14 - TGTGCCAGCAGCCAAGTGCTGAATTCACCCCTCCACTTT CASSQVLNSPLHF